One sample yielded the 25 T cell receptor beta chains listed below, sequenced in a study of T cell repertoires in cytomegalovirus infection. TCRdb processed the reads anew with MiXCR; each CDR3 protein has one entry. The sample lists about 700,000 distinct CDR3 sequences; about 33% were seen once. These TCRs' antigens remain unknown. The sequencing used cultured PBMCs, collected from culture after CMV antigen stimulation. These TCRs come from a human donor in good health (CMV status not recorded). Some clones in this sample may be carry-over from other donors' samples.

This clonotype was counted a few times. The V and J genes are TRBV7-2 and TRBJ2-1; D is unresolved. V was clipped by 5 bases and J by 4 bases, with 15 bases between them. The CDR3 covers 15 residues. CDR1 SGHTA and CDR2 FQGNSA come from the germline V gene. CDR3 protein: CASSPQRSGYNEQFF. CDR3 nucleotides: TGTGCCAGCAGCCCCCAGCGATCTGGGTACAATGAGCAGTTCTTC.

This chain links TRBV6-8 with TRBJ2-1; perhaps TRBD1 as D (6 bases). The CDR3 is 17 residues long. V was clipped by 6 bases and J by 0 bases, with 18 bases between them. Germline-derived CDR1 and CDR2 are MNHGY and SAAAGT. The CDR3 DNA sequence: TGTGCCAGCAGCTACAGTACTGGGGACAACTCCTACAATGAGCAGTTCTTC. Translating it yields CASSYSTGDNSYNEQFF.

The chain is built from TRBV6-6 and TRBJ2-5; 9 positions agree with TRBD2. The CDR3 covers 16 residues. Germline loops: CDR1 MNHNY, CDR2 SVGAGI (reference sequence). V trimming: 7 bases; J trimming: 5 bases; junction bases outside the gene matches: 14. The CDR3 DNA sequence: TGTGCCAGCAACAAAATAGCGGGGGTGTTACTGGAGACCCAGTACTTC. Translated: CASNKIAGVLLETQYF.

The rearrangement uses TRBV2 and TRBJ2-3, with 9 bases matching TRBD1. Trimming cost V 7 bases and J 8 bases; bases outside gene matches: 1. The CDR3 extends over 11 amino acids. CDR1 and CDR2 from the germline V gene are SNHLY and FYNNEI. The CDR3 DNA follows: TGTGCCAGCAAGGACAGGGGTACGCAGTATTTT. Encoded protein: CASKDRGTQYF. The complete variable domain, with remaining parts taken from reference TRBV2 and TRBJ2-3, reads EPEVTQTPSHQVTQMGQEVILRCVPISNHLYFYWYRQILGQKVEFLVSFYNNEISEKSEIFDDQFSVERPDGSNFTLKIRSTKLEDSAMYFCASKDRGTQYFGPGTRLTVL.

This clonotype was seen only a few times. Here the CDR3 reads CASSFRTTRTEAFF. The CDR3 DNA sequence: TGTGCCAGCAGTTTCCGGACAACCAGGACTGAAGCTTTCTTT. The rearrangement links TRBV12-3 or TRBV12-4 to TRBJ1-1; D might be TRBD1 (5 bases). Trimming removed 3 bases at V and 5 bases at J, with 13 bases between. The CDR3 totals 14 residues.

The table lists this clonotype with a few counts. This chain links TRBV2 with TRBJ2-1, with 11 nucleotides matching TRBD2. The CDR3 consists of 15 residues. The germline gives CDR1 SNHLY, CDR2 FYNNEI. With 7 bases clipped from V and 5 bases from J, the junction kept 7 bases outside the gene matches. The CDR3 spells CASTETSGTNNEQFF. In nucleotides, the CDR3 is TGTGCCAGCACCGAGACTAGCGGGACCAACAATGAGCAGTTCTTC.

This clonotype was found a few times. The genes are TRBV6-2 or TRBV6-3 and TRBJ2-5; D is possibly TRBD2 (5 bases). V lost 6 bases to trimming and J lost 4 bases, with 15 bases between them. The CDR3 has 14 amino acids. Germline loops: CDR1 MNHEY, CDR2 SVGEGT. In DNA form, the CDR3 reads TGTGCCAGCAGGAACCTCGACTACCCAGAGACCCAGTACTTC. As protein: CASRNLDYPETQYF.

V gene TRBV23-1 combines with J gene TRBJ2-7; 8 positions agree with TRBD1. TRBV23-1 is flagged as an ORF with uncertain function. The CDR3 is made up of 15 amino acids. Trimming took 1 base from V and 7 from J; bases not matched to a gene: 9. The CDR3 nucleotides read TGCGCCAGCAGTCAATTCCAGGGGGCGCTTGTTGAGCAGTACTTC. It translates to CASSQFQGALVEQYF.

As to this clonotype: The germline gene is not matched at one end of the junction; a read error may be the cause. This chain uses TRBV4-1 with TRBJ2-7; 8 bases match TRBD1. The CDR3 extends over 16 amino acids. Germline values: CDR1 MGHRA, CDR2 YSYEKL. The chain's CDR3 is CASSQDQGANSYEQYF. The CDR3 DNA sequence: TGTGCCAGCAGCCAAGATCAGGGGGCAAACTCCTACGAGCAGTACTTC.

DNA of the CDR3: TGTGCCAGCAGCTTTGGCTCCACAGAGACCCAGTACTTC. Protein: CASSFGSTETQYF. V is TRBV7-9 and J is TRBJ2-5; D not resolved. The CDR3 has 13 amino acids. The ends were cut back, 3 bases at V and 4 bases at J, with 9 bases in the middle. The germline gives CDR1 SEHNR, CDR2 FQNEAQ (reference sequence).

CDR3 in amino acids: CASSIERPDTQYF. The CDR3 coding sequence is TGTGCCAGTAGTATAGAGCGGCCAGATACGCAGTATTTT. The J gene is TRBJ2-3, the V gene TRBV19, with D unresolved. The CDR3 runs to 13 residues. With 0 bases removed from V and 4 bases from J, the gap between germline ends came to 5 bases. The V gene's germline CDR1 is LNHDA and CDR2 SQIVND (reference sequence).

This clonotype was counted a few times. The chain carries TRBV10-2 and TRBJ2-7; 7 positions match TRBD2. Unmatched junction bases numbered 4, after V lost 2 bases and J lost 0 bases. Germline-derived CDR1 and CDR2 are WSHSY and SAAADI. The CDR3 spans 15 residues. The CDR3 here is CASSEAGRSSYEQYF. The CDR3 DNA reads as TGCGCCAGCAGTGAGGCCGGGAGGAGCTCCTACGAGCAGTACTTC.

This chain uses TRBV6-2 or TRBV6-3 with TRBJ2-7; a possible D gene is TRBD1 (5 bases). V lost 6 bases, J lost 3 bases, and 12 bases lay in between. The germline V gene has CDR1 MNHEY and CDR2 SVGEGT. The CDR3 covers 13 residues. CDR3 coding DNA: TGTGCCAGCAGACATTCTGACAGCTACGAGCAGTACTTC. It specifies CASRHSDSYEQYF.

This clonotype was seen only a few times. The CDR3 reads CASSFSSGTLNEKLFF. Here the CDR3 DNA reads TGTGCCAGCAGCTTTAGCTCGGGGACACTTAATGAAAAACTGTTTTTT. The chain carries TRBV7-8 and TRBJ1-4, with D perhaps matching TRBD1 (6 bases). Germline lookup yields CDR1 SGHVS and CDR2 FQNEAQ. The CDR3 totals 16 residues. Trimming left V 3 bases short and J 4 bases short, with 15 bases between. The variable domain in full, completed from reference TRBV7-8 and TRBJ1-4, reads GAGVSQSPRYKVAKRGQDVALRCDPISGHVSLFWYQQALGQGPEFLTYFQNEAQLDKSGLPSDRFFAERPEGSVSTLKIQRTQQEDSAVYLCASSFSSGTLNEKLFFGSGTQLSVL.

This chain connects TRBV20-1 to TRBJ1-5; 7 positions agree with TRBD1. The V segment lost 2 bases and the J segment 11 bases; nucleotides outside the gene matches: 6. CDR3 length: 12 amino acids. Germline CDR1 and CDR2: DFQATT and SNEGSKA (reference sequence). CDR3 in DNA: TGCAGTGCTAGAAGACAGGGTGGGTCCCAGCATTTT. Encoded protein: CSARRQGGSQHF.

Here the CDR3 reads CAISDPTSGTDTQYF. CDR3 coding DNA: TGTGCCATCAGTGATCCGACTAGCGGCACAGATACGCAGTATTTT. This rearrangement joins TRBV10-3 to TRBJ2-3, with TRBD2 matching over 8 bases. After removal of 3 bases from V and 1 base from J, the junction contained 3 bases not matched to a gene. Germline V gene lookup returns CDR1 ENHRY and CDR2 SYGVKD. This CDR3 is 15 amino acids long.

This clonotype was seen many times. The genes are TRBV7-2 and TRBJ1-2, with D uncertain. This CDR3 contains 12 residues. Trimming stripped 5 bases from V and 4 bases from J, with 8 bases between. From germline, CDR1 is SGHTA and CDR2 FQGNSA. CDR3: CASSREGYGYTF. CDR3 sequence (DNA): TGTGCCAGCAGCCGTGAGGGCTATGGCTACACCTTC.

This chain connects TRBV6-2 or TRBV6-3 to TRBJ1-2; D remains ambiguous. The CDR3 is 12 residues long. Between the trimmed V and J ends, which lost 8 bases and 2 bases, there was a span of 9 bases. From germline, CDR1 is MNHEY and CDR2 SVGEGT. CDR3 region: CASWLVNYGYTF. CDR3 nucleotides: TGTGCCAGCTGGTTGGTCAACTATGGCTACACCTTC.

This clonotype was observed a handful of times. V is TRBV12-5 and J is TRBJ2-1; the match to TRBD2 covers 7 bases. J gave up 0 bases and V 4 bases, and 6 bases lay outside the gene matches. Germline V lookup: CDR1 LGHNT, CDR2 FRNRAP. The CDR3 sequence is 16 residues long. CDR3 amino acids: CASGSAGGSSYNEQFF. The CDR3 nucleotides are TGTGCTAGTGGTTCCGCCGGGGGGAGCTCCTACAATGAGCAGTTCTTC.

V gene TRBV11-3 combines with J gene TRBJ2-1; 11 bases align to TRBD1. Losses at the gene ends were 5 bases for V and 5 bases for J; bases not matched to a gene: 5. This CDR3 is 15 amino acids long. Germline V gives CDR1 SGHNT, CDR2 YENEEA. CDR3 sequence (DNA): TGTGCCAGCAGCCCCGGGACAGGGGGTAACAATGAGCAGTTCTTC. Translated, it gives CASSPGTGGNNEQFF.

The sample holds many counts of this clonotype. The chain couples TRBV7-8 to TRBJ1-5; TRBD1 agrees at 9 bases. After removal of 1 base from V and 6 bases from J, the junction contained 10 bases not matched to a gene. Germline values: CDR1 SGHVS, CDR2 FQNEAQ. The CDR3 totals 17 residues. CDR3 in amino acids: CASSLGRDRVGFQPQHF. CDR3 DNA: TGTGCCAGCAGCTTAGGCCGGGACAGGGTAGGATTTCAGCCCCAGCATTTT.

This clonotype was seen repeatedly, ten times or more. The chain recombines TRBV7-2 with TRBJ2-7; maybe TRBD2 (6 bases). Trimming cost V 8 bases and J 6 bases, with 17 bases left between them. CDR3 length: 13 amino acids. CDR1 is SGHTA and CDR2 is FQGNSA in the germline V gene. This CDR3 is CASGYRDSLEQYF. The DNA of the CDR3 is TGTGCCAGCGGTTACCGGGACTCCCTCGAGCAGTACTTC. Complete variable domain (other parts from reference TRBV7-2 and TRBJ2-7): GAGVSQSPSNKVTEKGKDVELRCDPISGHTALYWYRQSLGQGLEFLIYFQGNSAPDKSGLPSDRFSAERTGGSVSTLTIQRTQQEDSAVYLCASGYRDSLEQYFGPGTRLTVT.

This clonotype was counted only a few times. This chain links TRBV7-9 with TRBJ2-7; either TRBD1 or TRBD2 may fit D (5 bases each). The ends were cut back, 3 bases at V and 4 bases at J, with 10 bases in the middle. Germline V gives CDR1 SEHNR, CDR2 FQNEAQ (reference sequence). The length of the CDR3 is 13 residues. The CDR3 sequence: CASSFGAPYEQYF. CDR3 sequence (DNA): TGTGCCAGCAGCTTCGGGGCCCCTTACGAGCAGTACTTC.

The gene calls are TRBV27 and TRBJ1-4; D unresolved. Trimming pared 2 bases from V and 5 bases from J, leaving 12 bases between. This CDR3 is built from 15 residues. Germline V lookup: CDR1 MNHEY, CDR2 SMNVEV (reference sequence). Written as DNA, the CDR3 is TGTGCCAGCAGTTTAGGGGTCAGTGGAAATGAAAAACTGTTTTTT. Protein sequence: CASSLGVSGNEKLFF.

This chain links TRBV7-8 with TRBJ1-3, with D maybe TRBD1 (5 bases). Germline CDR1 reads SGHVS; CDR2 reads FQNEAQ. V was shortened by 5 bases and J by 2 bases, with 10 bases between the two germline ends. The CDR3 runs 14 residues. The CDR3 nucleotides are TGTGCCAGCAGCCTCCCAGGGACTGGAAACACCATATATTTT. As protein: CASSLPGTGNTIYF.